This TCR beta chain was captured by sequencing in a study of T cells after yellow fever vaccination. General study results and limits: Relatively few clonotypes were ones that appeared in both CD4 and CD8 compartments.

TCRdb itself ran the 5' RACE reads through MiXCR, one entry per CDR3 protein. The table lists roughly 310,000 distinct CDR3 sequences, about 3.5% of them singletons. The germline V gene has CDR1 SGHAT and CDR2 FQNNGV. CDR3 length: 16 residues. Germline trimming cut 6 bases from V and 2 bases from J; bases unmatched to any gene: 7. This clonotype was found many times. What it recognizes is unknown. The rearrangement links TRBV11-2 to TRBJ2-5; 12 positions match TRBD2. The receptor was isolated from a man younger than 35 who received the YFV17D yellow fever vaccine. Source: PBMCs, taken on the day of the yellow fever booster vaccination. The DNA of the CDR3 is TGTGCCAGCAGTCTTACCGGACTAGCGGGGCAAGAGACCCAGTACTTC. As protein: CASSLTGLAGQETQYF.